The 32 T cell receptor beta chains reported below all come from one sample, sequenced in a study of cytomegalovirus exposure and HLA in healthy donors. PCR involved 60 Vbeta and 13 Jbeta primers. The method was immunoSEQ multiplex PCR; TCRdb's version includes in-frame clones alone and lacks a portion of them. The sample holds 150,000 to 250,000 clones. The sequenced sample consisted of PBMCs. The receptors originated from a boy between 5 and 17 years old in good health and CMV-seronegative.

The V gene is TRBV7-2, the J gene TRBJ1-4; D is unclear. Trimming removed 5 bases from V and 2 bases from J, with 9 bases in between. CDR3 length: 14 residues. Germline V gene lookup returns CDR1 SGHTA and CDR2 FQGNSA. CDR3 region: CASSPLVTNEKLFF. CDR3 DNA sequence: TGTGCCAGCAGCCCCCTCGTGACTAATGAAAAACTGTTTTTT.

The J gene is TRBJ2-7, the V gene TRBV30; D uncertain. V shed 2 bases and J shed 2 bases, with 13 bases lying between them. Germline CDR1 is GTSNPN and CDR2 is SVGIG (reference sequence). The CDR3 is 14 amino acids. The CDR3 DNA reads TGTGCCTGGAGTATGGCAGGCATCCCCTACGAGCAGTACTTC. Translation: CAWSMAGIPYEQYF.

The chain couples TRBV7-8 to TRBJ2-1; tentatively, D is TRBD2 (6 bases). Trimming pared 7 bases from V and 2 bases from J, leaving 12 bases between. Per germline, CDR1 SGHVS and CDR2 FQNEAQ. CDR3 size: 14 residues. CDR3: CASNGGTPYNEQFF. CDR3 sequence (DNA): TGTGCCAGCAACGGAGGGACGCCCTACAATGAGCAGTTCTTC.

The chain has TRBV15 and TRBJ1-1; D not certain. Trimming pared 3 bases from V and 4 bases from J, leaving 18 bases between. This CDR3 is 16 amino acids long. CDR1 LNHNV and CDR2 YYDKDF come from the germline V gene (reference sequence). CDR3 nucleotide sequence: TGTGCCACCAGCAGGGAACACGTGCTACGGGGCACTGAAGCTTTCTTT. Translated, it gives CATSREHVLRGTEAFF. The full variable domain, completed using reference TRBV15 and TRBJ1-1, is DAMVIQNPRYQVTQFGKPVTLSCSQTLNHNVMYWYQQKSSQAPKLLFHYYDKDFNNEADTPDNFQSRRPNTSFCFLDIRSPGLGDTAMYLCATSREHVLRGTEAFFGQGTRLTVV.

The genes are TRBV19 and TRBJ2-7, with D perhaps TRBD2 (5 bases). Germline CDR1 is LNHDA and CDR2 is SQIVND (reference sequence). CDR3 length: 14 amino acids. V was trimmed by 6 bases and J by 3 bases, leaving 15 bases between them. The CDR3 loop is CASRAGNSDYEQYF. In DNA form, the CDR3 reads TGTGCCAGTAGGGCCGGGAATAGCGACTACGAGCAGTACTTC. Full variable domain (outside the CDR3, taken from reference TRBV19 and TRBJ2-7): DGGITQSPKYLFRKEGQNVTLSCEQNLNHDAMYWYRQDPGQGLRLIYYSQIVNDFQKGDIAEGYSVSREKKESFPLTVTSAQKNPTAFYLCASRAGNSDYEQYFGPGTRLTVT.

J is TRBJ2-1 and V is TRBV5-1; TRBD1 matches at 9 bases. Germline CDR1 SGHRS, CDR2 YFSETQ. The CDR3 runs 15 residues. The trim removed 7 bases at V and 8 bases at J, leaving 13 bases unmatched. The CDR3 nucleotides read TGCGCCAGCTCACCTCCCGGGACAGGGTTCGATGAGCAGTTCTTC. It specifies CASSPPGTGFDEQFF.

The CDR3 coding sequence is TGTGCCAGCCGCCGGGACAGTAATGAAAAACTGTTTTTT. Translating gives CASRRDSNEKLFF. The V gene is TRBV2, the J gene TRBJ1-4; 7 bases line up with TRBD1. Losses at the gene ends were 8 bases for V and 4 bases for J; bases not matched to a gene: 4. CDR1 is SNHLY, CDR2 FYNNEI, per germline. This CDR3 comprises 13 residues.

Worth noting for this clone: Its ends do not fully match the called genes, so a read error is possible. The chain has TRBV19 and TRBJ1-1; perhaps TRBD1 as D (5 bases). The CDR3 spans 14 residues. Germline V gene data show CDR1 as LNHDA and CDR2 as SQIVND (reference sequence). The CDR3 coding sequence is TGTGCCAGTAGTATTTTGTCGACTGGGACTGGAGCTTTCTTT. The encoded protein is CASSILSTGTGAFF.

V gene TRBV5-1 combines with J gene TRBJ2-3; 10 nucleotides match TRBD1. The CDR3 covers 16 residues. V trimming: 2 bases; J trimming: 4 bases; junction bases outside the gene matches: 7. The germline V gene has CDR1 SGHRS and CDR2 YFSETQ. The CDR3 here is CASSFARDRGPDTQYF. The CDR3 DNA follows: TGCGCCAGCAGCTTTGCCCGGGACAGGGGCCCAGATACGCAGTATTTT.

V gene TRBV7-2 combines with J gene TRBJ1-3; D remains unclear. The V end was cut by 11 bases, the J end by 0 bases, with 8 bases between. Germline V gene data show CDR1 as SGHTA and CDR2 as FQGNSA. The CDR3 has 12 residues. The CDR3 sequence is CADRDSGNTIYF. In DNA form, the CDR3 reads TGTGCCGACCGGGACTCTGGAAACACCATATATTTT.

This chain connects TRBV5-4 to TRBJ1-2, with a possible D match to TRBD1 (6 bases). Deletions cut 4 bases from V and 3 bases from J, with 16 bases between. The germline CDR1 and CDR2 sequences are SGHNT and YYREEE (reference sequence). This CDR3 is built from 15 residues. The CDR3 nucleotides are TGTGCCAGCAGCCTGGACAGCACCCCATACTATGGCTACACCTTC. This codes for CASSLDSTPYYGYTF.

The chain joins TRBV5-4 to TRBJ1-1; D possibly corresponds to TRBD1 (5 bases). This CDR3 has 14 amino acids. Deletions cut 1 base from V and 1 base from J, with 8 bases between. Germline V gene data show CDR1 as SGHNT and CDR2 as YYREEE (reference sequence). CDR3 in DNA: TGTGCCAGCAGCTTGCAGGGAACGAACACTGAAGCTTTCTTT. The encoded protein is CASSLQGTNTEAFF.

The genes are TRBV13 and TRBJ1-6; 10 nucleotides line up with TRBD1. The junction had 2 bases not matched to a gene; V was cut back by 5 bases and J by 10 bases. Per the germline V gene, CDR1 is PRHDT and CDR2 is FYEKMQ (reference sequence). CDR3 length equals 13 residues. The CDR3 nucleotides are TGTGCCAGCAGCGGGGACAGGGGATCACCCCTCCACTTT. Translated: CASSGDRGSPLHF.

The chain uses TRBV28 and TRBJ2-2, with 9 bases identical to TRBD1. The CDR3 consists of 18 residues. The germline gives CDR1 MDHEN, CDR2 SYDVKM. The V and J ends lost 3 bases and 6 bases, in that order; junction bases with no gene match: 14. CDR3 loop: CASSFRSLRDRVPGELFF. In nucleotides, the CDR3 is TGTGCCAGCAGTTTCCGGTCCCTCAGGGACAGGGTGCCCGGGGAGCTGTTTTTT.

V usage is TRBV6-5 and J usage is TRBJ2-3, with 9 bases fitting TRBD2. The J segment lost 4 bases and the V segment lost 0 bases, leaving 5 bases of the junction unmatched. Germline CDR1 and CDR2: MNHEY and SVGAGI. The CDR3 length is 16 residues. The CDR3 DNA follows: TGTGCCAGCAGTTACTCCGGCGGGGGGGCGGCAGATACGCAGTATTTT. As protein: CASSYSGGGAADTQYF.

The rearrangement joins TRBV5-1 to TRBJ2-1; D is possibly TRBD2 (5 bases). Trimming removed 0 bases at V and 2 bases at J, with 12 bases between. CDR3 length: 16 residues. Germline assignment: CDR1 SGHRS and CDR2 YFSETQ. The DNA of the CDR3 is TGCGCCAGCAGCTTGGGACTACCTAATACCTACAATGAGCAGTTCTTC. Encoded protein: CASSLGLPNTYNEQFF. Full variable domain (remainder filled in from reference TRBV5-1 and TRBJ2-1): KAGVTQTPRYLIKTRGQQVTLSCSPISGHRSVSWYQQTPGQGLQFLFEYFSETQRNKGNFPGRFSGRQFSNSRSEMNVSTLELGDSALYLCASSLGLPNTYNEQFFGPGTRLTVL.

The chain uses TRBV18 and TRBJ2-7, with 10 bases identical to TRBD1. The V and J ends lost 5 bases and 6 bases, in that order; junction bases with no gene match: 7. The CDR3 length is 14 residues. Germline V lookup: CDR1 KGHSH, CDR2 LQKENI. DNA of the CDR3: TGTGCCAGCTCAATCGGGACAGGGGAGGCCGAGCAGTACTTC. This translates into CASSIGTGEAEQYF.

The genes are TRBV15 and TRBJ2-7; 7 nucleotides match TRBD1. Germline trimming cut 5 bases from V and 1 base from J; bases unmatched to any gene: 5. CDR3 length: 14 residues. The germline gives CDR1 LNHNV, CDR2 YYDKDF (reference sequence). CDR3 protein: CATSRDRVSYEQYF. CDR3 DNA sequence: TGTGCCACCAGCCGCGACAGGGTATCCTACGAGCAGTACTTC. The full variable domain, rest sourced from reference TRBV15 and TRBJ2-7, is DAMVIQNPRYQVTQFGKPVTLSCSQTLNHNVMYWYQQKSSQAPKLLFHYYDKDFNNEADTPDNFQSRRPNTSFCFLDIRSPGLGDTAMYLCATSRDRVSYEQYFGPGTRLTVT.

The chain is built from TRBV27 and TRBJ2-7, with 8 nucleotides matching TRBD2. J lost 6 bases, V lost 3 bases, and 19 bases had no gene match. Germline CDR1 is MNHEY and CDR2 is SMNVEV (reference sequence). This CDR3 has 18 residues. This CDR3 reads CASSLPPGGLAGRPEQYF. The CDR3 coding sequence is TGTGCCAGCAGTTTGCCCCCCGGAGGGTTAGCGGGGAGACCCGAGCAGTACTTC.

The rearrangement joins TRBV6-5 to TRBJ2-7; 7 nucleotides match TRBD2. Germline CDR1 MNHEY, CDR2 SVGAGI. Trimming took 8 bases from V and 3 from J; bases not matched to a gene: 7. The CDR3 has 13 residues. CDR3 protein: CASRTGTIYEQYF. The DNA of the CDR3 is TGTGCCAGCCGGACCGGGACTATCTACGAGCAGTACTTC.

CDR3 DNA: TGTGCCAGCACCCCATCGTGGGGAGCTAACTATGGCTACACCTTC. Protein product: CASTPSWGANYGYTF. J is TRBJ1-2 and V is TRBV2; D call uncertain. The CDR3 contains 15 residues. In germline, CDR1 is SNHLY, CDR2 FYNNEI. Trimming removed 7 bases from V and 0 bases from J, with 15 bases in between.

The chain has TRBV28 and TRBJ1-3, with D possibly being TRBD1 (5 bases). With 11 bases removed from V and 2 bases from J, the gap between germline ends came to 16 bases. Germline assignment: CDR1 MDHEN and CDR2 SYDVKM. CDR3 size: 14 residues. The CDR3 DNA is TGTGCCTGGGGCGGAGGGAATACTGGAAACACCATATATTTT. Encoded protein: CAWGGGNTGNTIYF.

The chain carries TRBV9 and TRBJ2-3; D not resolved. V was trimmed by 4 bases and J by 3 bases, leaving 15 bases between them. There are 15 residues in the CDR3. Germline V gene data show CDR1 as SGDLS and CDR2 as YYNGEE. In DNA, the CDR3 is TGTGCCAGCAGCCCACTCCCCGTGAGGACAGATACGCAGTATTTT. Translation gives CASSPLPVRTDTQYF.

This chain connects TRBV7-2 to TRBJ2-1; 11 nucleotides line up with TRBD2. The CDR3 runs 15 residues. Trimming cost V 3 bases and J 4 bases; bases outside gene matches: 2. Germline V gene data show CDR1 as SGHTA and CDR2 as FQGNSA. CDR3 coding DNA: TGTGCCAGCAGCTTTGGGACTAGCGGATACAATGAGCAGTTCTTC. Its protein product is CASSFGTSGYNEQFF.

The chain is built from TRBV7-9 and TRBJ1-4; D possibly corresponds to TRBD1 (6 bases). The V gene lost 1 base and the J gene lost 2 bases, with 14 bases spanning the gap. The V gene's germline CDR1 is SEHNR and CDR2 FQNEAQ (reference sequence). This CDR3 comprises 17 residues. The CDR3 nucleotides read TGTGCCAGCAGCTTAGTGGTTGGGCAGGGGACTAATGAAAAACTGTTTTTT. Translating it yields CASSLVVGQGTNEKLFF.

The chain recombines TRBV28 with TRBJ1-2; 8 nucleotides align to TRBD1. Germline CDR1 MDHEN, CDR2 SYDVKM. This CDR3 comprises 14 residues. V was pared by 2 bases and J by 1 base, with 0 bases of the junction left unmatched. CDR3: CASSLTGGNYGYTF. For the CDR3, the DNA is TGTGCCAGCAGTTTAACAGGGGGTAACTATGGCTACACCTTC.

The CDR3 DNA reads as TGCGCCAGCAGCTTACAGGGCGCCACAGATACGCAGTATTTT. Translating it yields CASSLQGATDTQYF. This rearrangement joins TRBV5-1 to TRBJ2-3; TRBD1 is a possible D gene (6 bases). With 2 bases removed from V and 2 bases from J, the gap between germline ends came to 9 bases. This CDR3 is 14 amino acids long. CDR1 and CDR2 (germline): SGHRS, YFSETQ.

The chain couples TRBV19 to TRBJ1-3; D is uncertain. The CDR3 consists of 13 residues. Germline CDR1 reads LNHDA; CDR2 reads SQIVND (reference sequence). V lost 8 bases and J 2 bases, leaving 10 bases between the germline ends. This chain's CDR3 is CASQATPGNTIYF. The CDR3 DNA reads TGTGCCAGTCAGGCCACCCCTGGAAACACCATATATTTT.

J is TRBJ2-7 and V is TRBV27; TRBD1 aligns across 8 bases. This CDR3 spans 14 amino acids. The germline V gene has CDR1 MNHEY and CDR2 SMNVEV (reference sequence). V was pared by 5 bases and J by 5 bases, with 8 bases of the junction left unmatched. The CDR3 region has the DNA TGTGCCAGCAGTCTCTCGACAGGGGCGGACGAGCAGTACTTC. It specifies CASSLSTGADEQYF.

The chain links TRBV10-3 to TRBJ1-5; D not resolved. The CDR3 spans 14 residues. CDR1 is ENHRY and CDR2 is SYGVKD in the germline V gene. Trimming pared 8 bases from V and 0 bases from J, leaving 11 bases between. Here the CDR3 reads CAIGVQNSNQPQHF. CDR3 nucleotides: TGTGCCATCGGTGTTCAGAATAGCAATCAGCCCCAGCATTTT.

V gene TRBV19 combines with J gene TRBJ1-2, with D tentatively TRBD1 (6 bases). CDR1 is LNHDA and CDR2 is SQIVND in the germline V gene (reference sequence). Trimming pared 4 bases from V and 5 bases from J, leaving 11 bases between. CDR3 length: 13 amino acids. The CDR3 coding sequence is TGTGCCAGTAGTAGGACAGAACATTATGGCTACACCTTC. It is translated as CASSRTEHYGYTF. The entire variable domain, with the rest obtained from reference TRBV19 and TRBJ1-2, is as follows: DGGITQSPKYLFRKEGQNVTLSCEQNLNHDAMYWYRQDPGQGLRLIYYSQIVNDFQKGDIAEGYSVSREKKESFPLTVTSAQKNPTAFYLCASSRTEHYGYTFGSGTRLTVV.

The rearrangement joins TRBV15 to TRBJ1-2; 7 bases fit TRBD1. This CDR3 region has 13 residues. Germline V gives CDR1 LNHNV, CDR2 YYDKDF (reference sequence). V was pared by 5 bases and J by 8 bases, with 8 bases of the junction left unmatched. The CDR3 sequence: CATSVDRVDGYTF. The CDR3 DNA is TGTGCCACCAGCGTTGACAGGGTTGACGGCTACACCTTC.